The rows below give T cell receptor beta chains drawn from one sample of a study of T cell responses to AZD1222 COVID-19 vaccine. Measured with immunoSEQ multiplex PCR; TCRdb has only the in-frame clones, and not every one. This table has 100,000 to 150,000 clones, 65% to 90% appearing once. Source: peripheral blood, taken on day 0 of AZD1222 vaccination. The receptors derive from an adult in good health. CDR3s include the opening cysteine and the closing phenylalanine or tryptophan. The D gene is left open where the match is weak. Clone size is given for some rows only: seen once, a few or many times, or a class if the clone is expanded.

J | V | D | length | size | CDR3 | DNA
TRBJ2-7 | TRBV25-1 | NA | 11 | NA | CASSRSFEQYF | TGTGCCAGCTCTAGGTCTTTTGAGCAGTACTTC
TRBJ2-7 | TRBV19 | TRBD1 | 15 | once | CASSIGTGSPYEQYF | TGTGCCAGTAGTATAGGGACAGGGTCTCCCTACGAGCAGTACTTC
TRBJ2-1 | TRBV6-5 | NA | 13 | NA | CASSYWQGNEQFF | TGTGCCAGCAGTTACTGGCAGGGCAATGAGCAGTTCTTC
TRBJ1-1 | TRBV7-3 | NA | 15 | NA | CASSLSRGPWAEAFF | TGTGCCAGCAGCCTTTCCCGGGGCCCTTGGGCTGAAGCTTTCTTT
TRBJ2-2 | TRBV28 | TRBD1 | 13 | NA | CASRRTGVGELFF | TGTGCCAGCAGGCGGACAGGGGTCGGGGAGCTGTTTTTT
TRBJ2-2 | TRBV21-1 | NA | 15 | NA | CASSNRDRVTGELFF | TGTGCCAGCAGCAACCGGGACAGGGTGACCGGGGAGCTGTTTTTT
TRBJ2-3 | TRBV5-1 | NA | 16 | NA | CASSSGYSSFTDTQYF | TGCGCCAGCAGCTCGGGGTACTCTAGCTTCACAGATACGCAGTATTTT
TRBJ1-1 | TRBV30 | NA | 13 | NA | CASREAVNTEAFF | TGTGCCTCTAGGGAGGCTGTGAACACTGAAGCTTTCTTT
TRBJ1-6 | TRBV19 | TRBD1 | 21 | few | CASSPLGQGAFGVRYNSPLHF | TGTGCCAGTAGCCCACTGGGACAGGGGGCGTTCGGGGTGAGATATAATTCACCCCTCCACTTT
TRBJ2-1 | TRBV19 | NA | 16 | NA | CASSIGPELMFNEQFF | TGTGCCAGTAGTATAGGCCCAGAGCTCATGTTCAATGAGCAGTTCTTC
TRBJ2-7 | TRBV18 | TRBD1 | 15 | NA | CASSPRTGAAYEQYF | TGTGCCAGCTCACCTAGGACAGGTGCTGCCTACGAGCAGTACTTC
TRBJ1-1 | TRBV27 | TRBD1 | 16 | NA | CASSASPTGGSARAFF | TGTGCCAGCAGTGCCTCCCCCACAGGGGGTTCTGCGAGAGCTTTCTTT
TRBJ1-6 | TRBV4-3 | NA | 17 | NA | CASSQMEGSRGGSPLHF | TGCGCCAGCAGCCAAATGGAGGGTTCCAGGGGAGGTTCACCCCTCCACTTT